This T cell receptor beta chain was captured in a study of blood T cells in healthy people across ages. Across the study: With template switching, about one barcoded beta molecule was captured per two T cells. Study-wide findings and caveats: A strong correlation between TCR beta diversity and naive T cell percentage was seen. Estimates based on one million T cells were treated as lower bounds.

As for this clonotype: Its matching antigen is unknown.

At least 5.5 micrograms of total RNA were extracted per sample. This CDR3 contains 16 residues. The V gene's germline CDR1 is DFQATT and CDR2 SNEGSKA (reference sequence). The use of a sample-barcoded 5' primer and a J-beta primer mix characterized a second PCR of about 6 to 12 cycles. TCRdb analysed the 5' RACE reads with MiXCR anew, one entry per CDR3 protein. The sample includes about 320,000 distinct CDR3 sequences, around 27% of them seen just once. The TCR was taken from a woman between 65 and 79 years old in good health. The genes are TRBV20-1 and TRBJ2-5; no definite D call. The J call may be mistaken, given a closer DNA end match to TRBJ2-7. Source material: blood. The chain's CDR3 is CSAHRGSSTSLDEQYF. CDR3 coding DNA: TGCAGTGCTCACCGAGGATCGTCTACTTCTTTGGACGAGCAGTACTTC.